Here is one T cell receptor (beta chain) with its context. No antigen is known for it. Distinct nucleotide sequences in the sample also encode this CDR3. The repertoire was sequenced with immunoSEQ multiplex PCR; TCRdb's copy has only in-frame clones and lacks some. The sample lists fewer than 200,000 clones; about 88% were seen once. The data were obtained in a study of radiation and T cells in renal cell carcinoma. Trimming cost V 3 bases and J 3 bases; bases outside gene matches: 3. CDR1 and CDR2 from the germline V gene are SGDLS and YYNGEE. The CDR3 length is 14 residues. Study-level findings and limits: In blood, top tumor clones expanded by 2 weeks, shrinking by 4. Baseline intratumoral clonotype presence is unknown without pretreatment biopsies.

Noted time point: blood 4 weeks post-SBRT, at nephrectomy. Regarding treatment: 15 Gy SBRT to primary tumor, nephrectomy 4 weeks later. Nephrectomy followed 15 Gy stereotactic body radiation by 4 weeks. The material was blood, obtained from a patient whose treatment included radiotherapy and nephrectomy. The TCR comes from a woman between 50 and 59 years old with renal cell carcinoma. J is TRBJ1-1 and V is TRBV9; 9 bases align to TRBD1. This CDR3 is CASSGGQGDTEAFF. The CDR3 bases are TGTGCCAGCAGCGGGGGACAGGGTGACACTGAAGCTTTCTTT.